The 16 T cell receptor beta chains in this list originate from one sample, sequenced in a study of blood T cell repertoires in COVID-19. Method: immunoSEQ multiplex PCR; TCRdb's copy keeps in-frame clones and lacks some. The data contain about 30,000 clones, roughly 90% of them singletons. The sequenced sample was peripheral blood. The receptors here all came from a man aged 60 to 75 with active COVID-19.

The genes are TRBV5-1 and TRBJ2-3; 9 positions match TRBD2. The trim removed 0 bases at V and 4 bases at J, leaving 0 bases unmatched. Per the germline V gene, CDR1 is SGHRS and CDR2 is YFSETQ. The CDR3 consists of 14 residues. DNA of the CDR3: TGCGCCAGCAGCTTGGGGACTAGCGCAGATACGCAGTATTTT. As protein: CASSLGTSADTQYF.

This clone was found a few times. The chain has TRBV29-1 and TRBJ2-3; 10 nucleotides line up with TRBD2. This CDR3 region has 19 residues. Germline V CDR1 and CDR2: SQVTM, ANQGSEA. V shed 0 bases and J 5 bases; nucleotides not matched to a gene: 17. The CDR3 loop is CSVEDLKNPGLAPGDTQYF. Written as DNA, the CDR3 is TGCAGCGTTGAAGATCTTAAAAATCCGGGACTAGCGCCTGGAGATACGCAGTATTTT.

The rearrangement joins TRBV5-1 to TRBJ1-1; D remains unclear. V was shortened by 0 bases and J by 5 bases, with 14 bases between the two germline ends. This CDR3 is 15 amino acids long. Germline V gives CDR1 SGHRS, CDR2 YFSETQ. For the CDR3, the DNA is TGCGCCAGCAGCTTGGGGCAGGCCGTTTGGACTGAAGCTTTCTTT. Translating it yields CASSLGQAVWTEAFF.

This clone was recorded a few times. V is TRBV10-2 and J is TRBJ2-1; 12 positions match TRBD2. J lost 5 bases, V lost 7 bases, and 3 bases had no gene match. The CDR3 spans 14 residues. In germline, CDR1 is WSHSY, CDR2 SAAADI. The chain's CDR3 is CASILAGGDNEQFF. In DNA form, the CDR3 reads TGCGCCAGCATCCTAGCGGGGGGGGACAATGAGCAGTTCTTC.

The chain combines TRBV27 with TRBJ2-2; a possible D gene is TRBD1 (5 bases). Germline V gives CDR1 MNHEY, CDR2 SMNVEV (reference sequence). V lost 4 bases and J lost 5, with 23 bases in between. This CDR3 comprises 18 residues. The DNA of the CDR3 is TGTGCCAGCAGTTCCCCTTTTCTAGGGGAAGGGTCTACCGGGGAGCTGTTTTTT. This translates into CASSSPFLGEGSTGELFF.

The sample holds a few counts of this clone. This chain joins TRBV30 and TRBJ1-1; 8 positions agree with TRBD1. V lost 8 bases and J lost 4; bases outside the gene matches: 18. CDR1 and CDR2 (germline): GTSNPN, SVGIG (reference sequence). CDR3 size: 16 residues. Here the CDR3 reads CATSGGRGPSGTEAFF. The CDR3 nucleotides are TGTGCCACCAGCGGAGGCAGGGGGCCATCGGGCACTGAAGCTTTCTTT.

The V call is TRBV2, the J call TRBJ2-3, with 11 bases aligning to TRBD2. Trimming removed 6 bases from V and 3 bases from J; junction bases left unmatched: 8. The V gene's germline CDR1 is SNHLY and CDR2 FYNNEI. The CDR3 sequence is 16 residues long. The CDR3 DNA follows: TGTGCCAGCAGAAGGCTAGCGGGGGGTCGAACAGATACGCAGTATTTT. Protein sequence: CASRRLAGGRTDTQYF.

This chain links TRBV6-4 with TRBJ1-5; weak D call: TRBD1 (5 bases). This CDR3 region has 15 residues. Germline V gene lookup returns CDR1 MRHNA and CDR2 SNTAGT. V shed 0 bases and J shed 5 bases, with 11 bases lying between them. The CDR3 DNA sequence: TGTGCCAGCAGTGACTCAAAGGGAGGGGATCAGCCCCAGCATTTT. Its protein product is CASSDSKGGDQPQHF.

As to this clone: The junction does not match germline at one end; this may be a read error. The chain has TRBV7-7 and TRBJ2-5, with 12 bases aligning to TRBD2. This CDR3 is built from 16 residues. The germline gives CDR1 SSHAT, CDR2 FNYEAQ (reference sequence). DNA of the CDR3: TGTGCTAGCAGCTTGCTAGCGGGGGGGCCGGGGGAGACCCAGTACTTC. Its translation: CASSLLAGGPGETQYF.

This chain's CDR3 is CAISEEGIVGTQYF. In DNA, the CDR3 is TGTGCCATCAGTGAGGAGGGAATAGTGGGTACGCAGTATTTT. The chain couples TRBV10-3 to TRBJ2-3, with a weak D call TRBD2 (5 bases). Trimming stripped 2 bases from V and 8 bases from J, with 14 bases between. Germline CDR1 ENHRY, CDR2 SYGVKD. The length of the CDR3 is 14 residues.

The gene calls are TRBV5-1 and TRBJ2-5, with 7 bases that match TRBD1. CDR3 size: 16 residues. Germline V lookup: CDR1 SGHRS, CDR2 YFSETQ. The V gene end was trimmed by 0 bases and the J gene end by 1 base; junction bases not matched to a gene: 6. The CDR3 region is CASSLVPRQGQETQYF. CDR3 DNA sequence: TGCGCCAGCAGCTTGGTCCCTAGACAGGGCCAAGAGACCCAGTACTTC.

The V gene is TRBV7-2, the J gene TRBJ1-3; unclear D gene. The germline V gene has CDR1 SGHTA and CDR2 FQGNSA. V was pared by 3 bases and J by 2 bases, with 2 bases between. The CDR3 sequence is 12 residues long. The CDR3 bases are TGTGCCAGCAGCTTTACTGGAAACACCATATATTTT. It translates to CASSFTGNTIYF. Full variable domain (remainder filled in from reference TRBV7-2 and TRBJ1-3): GAGVSQSPSNKVTEKGKDVELRCDPISGHTALYWYRQSLGQGLEFLIYFQGNSAPDKSGLPSDRFSAERTGGSVSTLTIQRTQQEDSAVYLCASSFTGNTIYFGEGSWLTVV.

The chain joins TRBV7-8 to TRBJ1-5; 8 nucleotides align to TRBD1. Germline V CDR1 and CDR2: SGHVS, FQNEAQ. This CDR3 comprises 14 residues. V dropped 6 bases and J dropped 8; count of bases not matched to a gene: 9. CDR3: CASSIGQGGEPQHF. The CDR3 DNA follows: TGTGCCAGCAGTATCGGACAGGGTGGGGAGCCCCAGCATTTT.

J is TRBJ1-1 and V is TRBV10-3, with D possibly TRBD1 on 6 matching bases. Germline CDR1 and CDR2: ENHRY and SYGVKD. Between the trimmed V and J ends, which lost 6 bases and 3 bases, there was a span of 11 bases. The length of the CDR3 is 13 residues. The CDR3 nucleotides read TGTGCCATCAGCCAGGGGCCAGACACTGAAGCTTTCTTT. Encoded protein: CAISQGPDTEAFF.

The DNA of the CDR3 is TGTGCCAGTAGTATGAGTCTCGGGGGATACACCGGGGAGCTGTTTTTT. Translation gives CASSMSLGGYTGELFF. This chain joins TRBV19 and TRBJ2-2; a weak D match, TRBD2 (6 bases). With 3 bases removed from V and 3 bases from J, the gap between germline ends came to 14 bases. Germline lookup yields CDR1 LNHDA and CDR2 SQIVND (reference sequence). The CDR3 spans 16 residues.

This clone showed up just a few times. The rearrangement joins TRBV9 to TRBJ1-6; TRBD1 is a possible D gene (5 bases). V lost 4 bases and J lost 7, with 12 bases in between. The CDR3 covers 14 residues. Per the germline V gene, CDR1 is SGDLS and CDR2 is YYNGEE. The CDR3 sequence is CASSNRAGNSPLHF. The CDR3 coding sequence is TGTGCCAGCAGCAACCGGGCAGGGAATTCACCCCTCCACTTT.